A selection of T cell receptor beta chains follows, all from one sample in a study of T-cell memory formation after mild COVID-19. MiXCR, applied by TCRdb to the 5' RACE reads, yields one record per CDR3 protein. The data hold about 470,000 distinct CDR3 sequences, with approximately 18% observed a single time. Sequencing was done on a sample of PBMCs or a T cell subset sorted from them (not recorded which). These receptors were collected from an adult woman who had mild COVID-19 (a few samples of this study predate the infection). Cell type and time point are not known. Both conserved end residues are part of each CDR3. The order of the fields is V gene, J gene, clone size, D gene, CDR3 DNA, CDR3 protein. D genes are given only for firm matches. Expanded clones get a size class; other rows say once, few or many, or leave the size out.

>TRBV6-2/TRBV6-3|TRBJ1-2|-|-
TGTGCCAGCAGCTCCGGGAATAACTATGGCTACACCTTC
CASSSGNNYGYTF
>TRBV30|TRBJ1-4|-|-
TGTGCCTGGAGCACAGGGACGGCTGAAAAACTGTTTTTT
CAWSTGTAEKLFF
>TRBV27|TRBJ2-1|-|TRBD2
TGTGCCAGCAGTCCAAGAGGGGCTAGCGGGGCCCATGAGCAGTTCTTC
CASSPRGASGAHEQFF
>TRBV7-2|TRBJ1-6|-|-
TGTGCCAGCAGCTTTTGGGGTTCACCCCTCCACTTT
CASSFWGSPLHF
>TRBV6-5|TRBJ1-5|few|-
TGTGCCAGCAGCCCCCAGAGGGGTGCGAGCAATCAGCCCCAGCATTTT
CASSPQRGASNQPQHF
>TRBV29-1|TRBJ1-1|-|-
TGCAGCGTTTTAGAATACACTGAAGCTTTCTTT
CSVLEYTEAFF
>TRBV12-3/TRBV12-4|TRBJ1-5|few|-
TGTGCCAGCAGTCCATCAGGGTATAGCAATCAGCCCCAGCATTTT
CASSPSGYSNQPQHF
>TRBV3-1|TRBJ2-1|-|-
TGTGCCAGCAGCCAAGGCGGATGGCCTCGGTTCTTC
CASSQGGWPRFF
>TRBV5-1|TRBJ2-1|few|TRBD1
TGCGCCAGCAGCTTGGAGGGCAGGGGGAATGAGCAGTTCTTC
CASSLEGRGNEQFF
>TRBV12-3/TRBV12-4|TRBJ1-1|-|TRBD1
TGTGCCAGCAGTCGGGGACAGATAAACACTGAAGCTTTCTTT
CASSRGQINTEAFF
>TRBV7-2|TRBJ2-5|-|-
TGTGCCAGCAGCTTAGCAGTGGGGTACCAAGAGACCCAGTACTTC
CASSLAVGYQETQYF
>TRBV3-1|TRBJ2-7|many|TRBD2
TGTGCCAGCAGCCTGGAGACTAGCGGGCGCTACGAGCAGTACTTC
CASSLETSGRYEQYF
>TRBV20-1|TRBJ2-6|-|-
TGCAGTGCCCTCTACCGTGGACGTAAGGGCTCTGGGGCCAACGTCCTGACTTTC
CSALYRGRKGSGANVLTF
>TRBV29-1|TRBJ2-2|few|-
TGCAGCACATGGACCGCAAACACCGGGGAGCTGTTTTTT
CSTWTANTGELFF
>TRBV4-1|TRBJ1-2|few|-
TGCGCCAGCAGCCAAGATTTGGGCGGGAACTATGGCTACACCTTC
CASSQDLGGNYGYTF